A selection of T cell receptor beta chains follows, all from one sample in a study of blood T cell repertoires in COVID-19. TCRdb's copy holds only in-frame clones and misses some; the assay was immunoSEQ multiplex PCR. The sample carries some 290,000 clones, 85% to 90% recorded once. Sequencing input: peripheral blood. These receptors all come from a woman aged 25 to 39 with COVID-19, enrolled during active disease. CDR3s include the opening cysteine and the closing phenylalanine or tryptophan. D genes are given only for firm matches. Expanded clones are given a class, and other clones once, few, many or no size at all.

D gene,V gene,clone size,J gene,CDR3 protein,CDR3 DNA
NA,TRBV7-9,NA,TRBJ1-1,CASSSVGQATEAFF,TGTGCCAGCAGCTCGGTGGGGCAGGCGACTGAAGCTTTCTTT
NA,TRBV30,few,TRBJ1-5,CAWNRAMQPQHF,TGTGCCTGGAACAGGGCAATGCAGCCCCAGCATTTT
NA,TRBV5-1,NA,TRBJ1-5,CASSLGTPNSNQPQHF,TGCGCCAGCAGCTTGGGGACACCTAATAGCAATCAGCCCCAGCATTTT
NA,TRBV6-1,few,TRBJ1-5,CASSASGGWVDQPQHF,TGTGCCAGCAGTGCTTCTGGGGGCTGGGTGGATCAGCCCCAGCATTTT
TRBD1,TRBV12-3/TRBV12-4,few,TRBJ1-2,CASGQGAGYTF,TGTGCCAGCGGACAGGGGGCTGGCTACACCTTC
NA,TRBV5-1,NA,TRBJ1-3,CASSPWAFEETIYF,TGCGCCAGCAGCCCGTGGGCTTTTGAAGAGACCATATATTTT
NA,TRBV11-2,NA,TRBJ1-6,CASSLMDSRNYNSPLHF,TGTGCCAGCAGCCTAATGGACAGTAGAAATTATAATTCACCCCTCCACTTT
NA,TRBV13,once,TRBJ1-3,CASSLGLSRGPGNTIYF,TGTGCCAGCAGCTTAGGCCTGTCCCGAGGGCCTGGAAACACCATATATTTT
NA,TRBV27,NA,TRBJ1-1,CASSSPIDNSGGQGTEAFF,TGTGCCAGCAGTTCCCCGATAGATAACTCGGGGGGGCAGGGGACTGAAGCTTTCTTT
TRBD1,TRBV9,NA,TRBJ1-1,CASSTWDRGHTEAFF,TGTGCCAGCAGCACCTGGGACAGGGGGCACACTGAAGCTTTCTTT
TRBD1,TRBV7-8,few,TRBJ2-7,CASSSDRGSYEQYF,TGTGCCAGCAGCTCGGACAGGGGGTCCTACGAGCAGTACTTC
TRBD1,TRBV5-1,NA,TRBJ1-6,CASRPGGNSNSPLHF,TGCGCCAGCAGGCCAGGGGGCAATTCCAATTCACCCCTCCACTTT
NA,TRBV5-1,once,TRBJ2-2,CATQGEKHTGELFF,TGCGCCACCCAAGGAGAAAAACACACCGGGGAGCTGTTTTTT
NA,TRBV7-6,NA,TRBJ1-4,CASSLQGTATNEKLFF,TGTGCCAGCAGCTTACAGGGAACCGCAACTAATGAAAAACTGTTTTTT